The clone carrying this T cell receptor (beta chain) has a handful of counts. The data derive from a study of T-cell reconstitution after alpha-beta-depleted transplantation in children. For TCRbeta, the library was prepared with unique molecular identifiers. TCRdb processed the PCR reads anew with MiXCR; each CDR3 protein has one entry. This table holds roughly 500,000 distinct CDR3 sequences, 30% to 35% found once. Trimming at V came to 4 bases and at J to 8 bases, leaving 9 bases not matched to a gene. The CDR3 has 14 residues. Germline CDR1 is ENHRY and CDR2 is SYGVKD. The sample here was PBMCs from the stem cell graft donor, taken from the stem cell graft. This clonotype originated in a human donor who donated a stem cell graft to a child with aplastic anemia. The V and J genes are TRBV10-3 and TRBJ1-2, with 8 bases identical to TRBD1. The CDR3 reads CAISGVDRGGGYTF. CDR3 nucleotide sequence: TGTGCCATCAGTGGGGTCGACAGGGGTGGCGGCTACACCTTC.